This paragraph reports one T cell receptor beta chain. Its antigen is not known. Primers: 60 Vbeta forward and 13 Jbeta reverse. Only in-frame clones appear in the TCRdb table, and some are missing; sequencing was by immunoSEQ multiplex PCR. The sample consists of 120,000 to 150,000 clones, around three quarters of them appearing once. These data are taken from a study of cytomegalovirus exposure and HLA in healthy donors. Overall study context: Around 86 million unique TCRs, all from HLA-typed donors, were included in an early release of the data.

Germline V gene data show CDR1 as MNHEY and CDR2 as SMNVEV (reference sequence). CDR3 length: 13 residues. Trimming removed 5 bases at V and 4 bases at J, with 11 bases between. Study findings and constraints: HLA allele associations emerged for some 16,000 TCR beta sequences in a later analysis, at 0.05 false discovery rate.

The chain uses TRBV27 and TRBJ1-1; TRBD1 is a possible D gene (5 bases). Sequenced material: PBMCs. This clonotype originated in a woman between 40 and 55 years old in good health and CMV-seropositive. CDR3 loop: CASSTGFGTEAFF. The DNA of the CDR3 is TGTGCCAGCAGTACAGGTTTTGGCACTGAAGCTTTCTTT.